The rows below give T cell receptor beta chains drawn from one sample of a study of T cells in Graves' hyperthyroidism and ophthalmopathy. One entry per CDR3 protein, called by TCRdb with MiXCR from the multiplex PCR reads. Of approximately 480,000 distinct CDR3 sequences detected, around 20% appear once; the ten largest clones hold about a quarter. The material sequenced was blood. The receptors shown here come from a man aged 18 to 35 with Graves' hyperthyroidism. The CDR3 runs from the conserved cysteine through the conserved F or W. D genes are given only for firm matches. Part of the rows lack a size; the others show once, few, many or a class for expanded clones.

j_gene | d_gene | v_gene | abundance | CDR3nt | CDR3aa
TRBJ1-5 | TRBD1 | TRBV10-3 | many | TGTGCCACCTCCGGGACAGGGGATCAGCCCCAGCATTTT | CATSGTGDQPQHF
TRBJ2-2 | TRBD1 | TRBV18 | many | TGTGCCAGCTCACCACCGGACAGGGATCGGCCCGGGGAGCTGTTTTTT | CASSPPDRDRPGELFF
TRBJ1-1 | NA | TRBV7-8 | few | TGTGCCAGCAGCTTTGACAGGAACACTGAATCTTTCTTT | CASSFDRNTESFF
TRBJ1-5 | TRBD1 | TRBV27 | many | TGTGCCAGCACCTCAGGGACAGGGGGCAATCAGCCCCAGCATTTT | CASTSGTGGNQPQHF
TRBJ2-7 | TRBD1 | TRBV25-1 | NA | TGTGCCAGCAGTGAATCAGGGACAGCCTCCTACGAGCAGTACTTC | CASSESGTASYEQYF
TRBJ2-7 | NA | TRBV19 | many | TGTGCCAGTAGTGTTGTTTTCTCCTACGAGCAGTACTTC | CASSVVFSYEQYF
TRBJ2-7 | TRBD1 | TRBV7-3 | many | TGTGCCAGCAGCTTAAGTCCCGGGACAGGGGGCAAAGAGGATCTCTGGGAGCAGTACTTC | CASSLSPGTGGKEDLWEQYF
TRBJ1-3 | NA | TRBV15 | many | TGTGCCACCAGCACGGGGCCCTCACCGGGAAACACCATATATTTT | CATSTGPSPGNTIYF
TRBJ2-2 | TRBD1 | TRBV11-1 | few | TGTGCCAGCAGCACCGACAGGGCTTCGAACACCGGGGAGCTGTTTTTT | CASSTDRASNTGELFF
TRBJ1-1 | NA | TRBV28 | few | TGTGCCAGCACCTTGACGGGAGAAGCTTTCTTT | CASTLTGEAFF
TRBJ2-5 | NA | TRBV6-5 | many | TGTGCCAGCAGTTACTGGGAGGAGACCCAGTACTTC | CASSYWEETQYF
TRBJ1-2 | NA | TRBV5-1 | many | TGCGCCAGCAGGAAGTGGGGGAATAACTATGGCTACACCTTC | CASRKWGNNYGYTF
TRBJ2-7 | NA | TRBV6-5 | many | TGTGCCAGCATCTCGAACTACGAGCAGTACTTC | CASISNYEQYF
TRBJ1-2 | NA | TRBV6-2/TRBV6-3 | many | TGTGCCAGCAGGGACCCCGGCTCCTATGGCTACACCTTC | CASRDPGSYGYTF
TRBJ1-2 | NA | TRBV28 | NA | TGTGCCAGCAGTTCAACTACAGGGCGATGGGGCTACACCTTC | CASSSTTGRWGYTF
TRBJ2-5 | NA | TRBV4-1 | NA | TGCGCCAGCAGCCAAGTACGTCGGGAGACCCAGCACTTC | CASSQVRRETQHF
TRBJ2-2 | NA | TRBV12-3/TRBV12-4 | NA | TGTGCCAGCAGTTTACTGGGGACTTTTGCCGGGGAGCTGTTTTTT | CASSLLGTFAGELFF
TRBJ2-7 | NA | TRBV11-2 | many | TGTGCCAGCAGCTTCGTAGTCCCCGGGACCCAGGGCTACGAGCAGTACTTC | CASSFVVPGTQGYEQYF
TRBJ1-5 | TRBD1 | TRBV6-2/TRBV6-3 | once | TGTGCCAGTCAGAGGCTTCCAGGGGGAAAGGGGAGCAATCAGCCCCAGCATTTT | CASQRLPGGKGSNQPQHF
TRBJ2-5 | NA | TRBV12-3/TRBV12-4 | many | TGTGCCAGCAGTCGCAGGGTAGGAGAGACCCAGTACTTC | CASSRRVGETQYF
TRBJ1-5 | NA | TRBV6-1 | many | TGTGCCAGCAGTGAATGGGAGCCCCAGCATTTT | CASSEWEPQHF
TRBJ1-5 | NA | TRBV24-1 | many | TGTGCCACCAGTGATTCCAGGGGAGGCAATCAGCCCCAGCATTTT | CATSDSRGGNQPQHF
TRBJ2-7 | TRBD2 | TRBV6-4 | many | TGTGCCAGCAGTGACACGCCCATTTTAGTAGCGGGGTGCTCCTACGAGCAGTACTTC | CASSDTPILVAGCSYEQYF
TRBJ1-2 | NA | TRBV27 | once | TGTGCCAGCAGCCCCGAGCCGCCAGCCCTTGGATATGGCTACACCTTC | CASSPEPPALGYGYTF
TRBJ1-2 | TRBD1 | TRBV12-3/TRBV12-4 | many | TGTGCCAGCAAACCGACAGGGGGGGACTATGGCTACACCTTC | CASKPTGGDYGYTF
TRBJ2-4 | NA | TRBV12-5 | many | TGTGCTAGTGGTTTGCCCAACGGAGGGATAGAGGCGGCCAAAAACATTCAGTACTTC | CASGLPNGGIEAAKNIQYF
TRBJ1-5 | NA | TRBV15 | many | TGTGCCACCAGCAGACTTTTCACTTTGGCCGGGCGGGATCATCAGCCCCAGCATTTT | CATSRLFTLAGRDHQPQHF
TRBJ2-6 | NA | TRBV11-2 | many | TGTGCCAGCAGCTTGGGGATAGGGTCGGTAGGGGCCAACGTCCTGACTTTC | CASSLGIGSVGANVLTF
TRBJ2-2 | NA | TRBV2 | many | TGTGCCAGCATTCGGACCCGCCCCGGGGAGCTGTTTTTT | CASIRTRPGELFF
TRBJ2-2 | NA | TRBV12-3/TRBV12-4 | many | TGTGCCAGCAGTTTGTCGAACACCGGGGAGCTGTTTTTT | CASSLSNTGELFF
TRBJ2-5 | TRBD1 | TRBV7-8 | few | TGTGCCAGCAGCTTGGAAGCAGGGGGCCGAGAGACCCAGTACTTC | CASSLEAGGRETQYF
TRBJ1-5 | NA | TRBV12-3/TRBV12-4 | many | TGTGCCAGCAGTTTAGGTGGCCACCGGTACAATCAGCCCCAGCATTTT | CASSLGGHRYNQPQHF
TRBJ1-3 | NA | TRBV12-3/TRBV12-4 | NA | TGTGCCAGCAGTTTAGAGAGGGCATCTGGAGACACCATATATTTT | CASSLERASGDTIYF
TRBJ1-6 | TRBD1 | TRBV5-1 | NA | TGCGCCAGCAGGACAGGGGCGGACGGTAATTCACCCCTCCACTTT | CASRTGADGNSPLHF
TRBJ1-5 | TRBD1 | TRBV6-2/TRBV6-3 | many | TGTGCCAGCAGTCCTCGGGGACAGGGAAGCAATCAGCCCCAGCATTTT | CASSPRGQGSNQPQHF
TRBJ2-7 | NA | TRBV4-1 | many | TGCGCCAGCAGCCAAGGTGTGAGAGGCTACGAGCAGTACTTC | CASSQGVRGYEQYF
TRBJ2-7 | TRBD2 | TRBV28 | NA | TGTGCCAGCAGTTCCGCCTTAGCGGGAGCGTCAAAACTTAGGGCCTACGAGCAGTACTTC | CASSSALAGASKLRAYEQYF
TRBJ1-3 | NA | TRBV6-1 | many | TGTGCCAGCAGCTCGACAGAGACTGGAAACACCATATATTTT | CASSSTETGNTIYF
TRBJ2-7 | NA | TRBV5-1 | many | TGCGCCAGCAGCTTGGGGGTGGGCTCCTACGAGCAGTACTTC | CASSLGVGSYEQYF
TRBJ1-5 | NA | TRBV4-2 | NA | TGTGCCAGCAGCCAAGATCAGGGGCCCTCTTTCCAGCCCCAGCATTTT | CASSQDQGPSFQPQHF
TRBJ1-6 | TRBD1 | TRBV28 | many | TGTGCCAGCAGTATCCTGATCATCCGGGACAGGGGAAAAAATTCACCCCTCCACTTT | CASSILIIRDRGKNSPLHF
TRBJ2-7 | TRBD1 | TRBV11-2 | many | TGTGCCAGCAGCTCGAGGACAGGGGTGCACGAGCAGTACTTC | CASSSRTGVHEQYF
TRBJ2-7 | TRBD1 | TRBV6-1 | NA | TGTGCCAGCCTGGGACAGGGGATCTCCAACGAGCAGTACTTC | CASLGQGISNEQYF
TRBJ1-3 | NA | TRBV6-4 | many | TGTGCCAGCAGTGACAACCTCGTGGCCATATATTTT | CASSDNLVAIYF
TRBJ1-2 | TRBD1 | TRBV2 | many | TGTGCCAGCAGTGAATGGGACAGGGGAGATGGCTACACCTTC | CASSEWDRGDGYTF
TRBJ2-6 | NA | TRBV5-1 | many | TGCGCCAGCAGCTTGGAAGGGGTCGGGGCCAACGTCCTGACTTTC | CASSLEGVGANVLTF
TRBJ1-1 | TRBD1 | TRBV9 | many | TGTGCCAGCAGCGTAGTTCAGGGGGGGGCTGAAGCTTTCTTT | CASSVVQGGAEAFF
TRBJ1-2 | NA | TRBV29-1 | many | TGCAGCGTTGGTGGGATCGAAGAGGGGGGCTACACCTTC | CSVGGIEEGGYTF
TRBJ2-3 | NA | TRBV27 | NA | TGTGCCAGCAGTTTACGGGACTTCCATACGCAGTATTTT | CASSLRDFHTQYF
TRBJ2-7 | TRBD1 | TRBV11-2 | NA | TGTGCCAGCAGCTTGACAGGGGGGGTTTGGCCACCCTACGAGCAGTACTTC | CASSLTGGVWPPYEQYF
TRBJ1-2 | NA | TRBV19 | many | TGTGCCAGTACCGGGACTATTGATGGCTACACCTTC | CASTGTIDGYTF
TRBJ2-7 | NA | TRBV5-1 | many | TGCGCCAGCAGCGTCGGGCAGTCAACCTACGAGCAGTACTTC | CASSVGQSTYEQYF
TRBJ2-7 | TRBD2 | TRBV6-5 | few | TGTGCCAGCATTACCGGGACGACGGGGGGCGAGCAGTACTTC | CASITGTTGGEQYF
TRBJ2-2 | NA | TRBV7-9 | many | TGTGCCAGCAGTCTCGGACAGACCGGGGAGCTGTTTTTT | CASSLGQTGELFF
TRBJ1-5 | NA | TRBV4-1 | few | TGCGCCAGCAGCCAAGGGACACGAGGCCAGCCCCAGCATTTT | CASSQGTRGQPQHF
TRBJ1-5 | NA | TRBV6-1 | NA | TGTGCCAGCAGTGAAGCTGCAGGGATTGGCAATCAGCCCCAGCATTTT | CASSEAAGIGNQPQHF
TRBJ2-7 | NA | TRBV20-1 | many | TGCAGTGCACGACAGGCTTTGCAAACCGAGCAGTACTTC | CSARQALQTEQYF
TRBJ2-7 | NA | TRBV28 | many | TGTGCCAGCAGTCCAACCTCATCCGCATACGAGCAGTACTTC | CASSPTSSAYEQYF
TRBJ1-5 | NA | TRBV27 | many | TGTGCCAGCAGTAGGACAACAGGACAGCCCCAGCATTTT | CASSRTTGQPQHF